There are many counts of the clone carrying this T cell receptor (beta chain). TCRdb re-derived calls from the 5' RACE reads in MiXCR, one entry per CDR3 protein. This sample has about 4,800 distinct CDR3 sequences, with 20% to 30% found just once. These data come from a study of neurological immune-mediated disorders. Material for sequencing was CD8+ T cells from blood. This receptor was taken from a woman aged 55-70 years with HTLV-1-associated myelopathy (HAM/TSP).

The CDR3 is CASSPYGVRGQEYDEQFF. DNA of the CDR3: TGCGCCAGCAGCCCCTATGGGGTCAGGGGGCAGGAATACGATGAGCAGTTCTTC. V and J are TRBV5-1 and TRBJ2-1; TRBD1 matches 8 bases. After removal of 4 bases from V and 8 bases from J, the junction contained 20 bases not matched to a gene. The germline V gene has CDR1 SGHRS and CDR2 YFSETQ. This CDR3 spans 18 amino acids.